This T cell receptor beta chain was captured in a study of cytomegalovirus exposure and HLA in healthy donors. Study-wide results and limits: Earlier results showed most TCR beta V segments being productive about 87% or about 30% of the time. In a later analysis, TCR beta V- and J-gene trimming was associated with a missense DCLRE1C variant. Most TCRs appeared rarely, but some public TCRs recurred in many donors. Several V segments, TRBV6-2 and TRBV6-3 among them, could not be told apart and were dropped.

In regard to this clone: What it recognizes is unknown.

The CDR3 has 17 residues. V lost 5 bases and J lost 0, with 17 bases in between. Per germline, CDR1 SGHVS and CDR2 FNYEAQ. Use of 60 Vbeta and 13 Jbeta primers characterized the PCR. Profiling relied on immunoSEQ multiplex PCR, and the TCRdb table lists in-frame clones only, not all of them. The specimen's table records about 40,000 clones. The chain has TRBV7-6 and TRBJ1-3; D unresolved. Sequenced material: PBMCs. The receptor was derived from a woman aged 30 to 39 in good health and CMV-seronegative. DNA for the CDR3: TGTGCCAGCAGCGCACTAAGACTGAGTAACTCTGGAAACACCATATATTTT. This gives the protein CASSALRLSNSGNTIYF.